This T cell receptor beta chain was retrieved from a study of cytomegalovirus exposure and HLA in healthy donors. The CDR3 spans 12 residues. CDR1 and CDR2 (germline): MNHEY, SMNVEV (reference sequence). V lost 5 bases to trimming and J lost 5 bases, with 9 bases between them. Study-wide findings and caveats: In the approximately 130 validation repertoires, more than 85% of cluster scores exceeded 0, per a later analysis. In vitro confirmation showed three CMV-associated chains to be CMV antigen specific. Rarity marked most TCR sequences, yet some public TCRs occurred in many donors.

A remark on this clone: As yet, its antigen is unknown.

Assay used: immunoSEQ multiplex PCR; TCRdb lists only in-frame clones, some missing. In the table there are 150,000 to 200,000 clones, around 86% of which are singletons. The source of this sequence is a woman younger than 35 in good health and CMV-seronegative. The chain uses TRBV27 and TRBJ1-2; D uncertain. Specimen: PBMCs. The CDR3 sequence: CASSDHRYGYTF. CDR3 nucleotides: TGTGCCAGCAGTGACCACAGATATGGCTACACCTTC.